A single T cell receptor (beta chain) is shown here with its context. The data belong to a study of CXCR3-negative and CXCR3-positive naive CD8 T cells. The libraries of TRB cDNA were constructed through 5' RACE using UMI labels. For each CDR3 protein, TCRdb gives one entry from its re-call of the 5' RACE reads, without DNA. Its table lists fewer than 60,000 distinct CDR3 sequences. There are 12 residues in the CDR3. CDR1 is DFQATT and CDR2 is SNEGSKA in the germline V gene (reference sequence). This clonotype was obtained from a human donor in good health. Some clones in this sample may be carry-over from other donors' samples. Source material: naive CXCR3- CD8+ T cells from blood. Subset reported: CD45RO-CCR7+CD27+CD95- naive CD8+ T cells lacking CXCR3 (TNR3-). This chain links TRBV20-1 with TRBJ1-2. CDR3 protein: CSADDLVSGYTF.